The source of this TCR beta chain is a study of PD-L1 blockade in urothelial cancer. V lost 5 bases and J 5 bases, leaving 18 bases between the germline ends. Germline lookup yields CDR1 SEHNR and CDR2 FQNEAQ (reference sequence). CDR3 length: 15 residues. The method was immunoSEQ multiplex PCR; TCRdb's version includes in-frame clones alone and lacks a portion of them. Here the sample spans tens of thousands of clones, 82% being singletons. Documented time point: pretreatment peripheral blood. The sample was PBMCs, taken around atezolizumab (anti-PD-L1) treatment. This sequence joins TRBV7-9 and TRBJ2-5, with TRBD1 as a possible D gene (8 bases). This TCR came from a man in his fifties or sixties with urothelial cancer. The DNA of the CDR3 is TGTGCCAGCAGCCTTATCGACAGGGGAGGGGAGACCCAGTACTTC. It translates to CASSLIDRGGETQYF.